This T cell receptor beta chain stems from a study of blood T cells in healthy people across ages (dated by TCRdb to between 2015 and 2017). Context from the whole study: In model experiments, template switching captured about one uniquely barcoded TCR beta cDNA molecule for every two T cells. Donors of different ages were randomly distributed across sequencing lanes to avoid experimental bias. The donors were split into four age groups: young (average about 16 years), middle-aged (around 37), aged (about 56) and long-lived (more than 80). To track age-related changes in TCR beta repertoire diversity, the study relied on deep sequencing normalized with unique cDNA molecular identifiers. For two donors (one aged 18 to 30 and one aged 80 or older), the study analyzed two additional independent replicas of 1 million unique cDNA reads from the same blood draw.

Donors were around 37 systemically healthy Caucasian individuals from Russia aged 6 to 90 years. Around 9.7 milliliters of peripheral blood were collected from each donor into EDTA-treated Vacutainer tubes. Ficoll-Paque density-gradient centrifugation was used to isolate PBMCs, with at least 7 million obtained per sample. Total RNA, at least 5 micrograms per sample, was extracted from PBMCs with Trizol reagent. For every donor, flow cytometry on a PBMC aliquot measured the percentage of naive CD45RAhigh/CD27high T cells. Worth noting for this clonotype: No cognate antigen has been identified for it. It has no much larger one-base neighbor in the sample; base qualities were not kept.

Points the paper makes about the study in general: Donor CMV infection status was unknown, potentially confounding age-related changes in expanded clonotypes. The percentage of naive T cells measured by flow cytometry correlated strongly with observed TCR beta diversity. As age increased, observed TCR beta diversity per million T cells dropped in a roughly linear way, and a significant reduction was already evident by age approximately 40. Because profiling used bulk unsorted PBMCs, naive and antigen-experienced compartments could not be compared conclusively. Compared with the aged group, the long-lived group had more naive CD4+ T cells, fewer expanded clones and increased TCR diversity, a pattern suggesting age selection. Estimates of total diversity based on one million sequenced T cells were considered lower bounds and underestimates.

Receptor libraries were prepared by 5' RACE. The data were produced on an Illumina HiSeq 2500. A second PCR of roughly 7 to 12 cycles was run with a J-beta primer mix and a sample-barcoded 5' primer. A template-switch 5' adaptor carrying 12 random nucleotides introduced a unique molecular identifier onto each TCR beta cDNA molecule. At least 2.5 million CDR3-containing paired-end reads were obtained from each sample. The Mint cDNA synthesis kit, primed by a TRBC-specific oligonucleotide, was used to synthesize first-strand cDNA from all RNA. Following uracil-DNA glycosylase treatment, a first 18-cycle PCR with universal primers M1SS and BC2_uni_R was performed on all cDNA. Turning to the authors' computational methods: Normalization of each sample was performed by random selection of 1 million high-quality reads, each carrying a distinct molecular identifier. Instead of being binned into consensus sequences, reads that shared molecular identifiers were thrown out. MiTCR, run with a Q25 quality threshold and the strictest error-elimination algorithm, handled CDR3 identification, clonotype clustering and error correction. A nonparametric unseen species model using Euler transformation provided a lower-bound estimate of total TCR beta diversity. TCRdb reworked the public reads: Q25 trimming with fastp, MiXCR clone assembly, productive beta chains retained. Here each entry gathers all rows of one CDR3 protein and keeps the most common genes and DNA. For this entry, the V and J calls and clone size follow TCRdb and not the study's own pipeline. The sample records 650,000 to 800,000 distinct CDR3 sequences, roughly 44% of which are singletons. The ten biggest clones cover around 21% of the sample.

For CDR1 and CDR2, the germline V gene lists SGHRS and YFSETQ. The CDR3 runs 14 amino acids, cysteine and phenylalanine included. The read is trimmed to its CDR3 DNA, 42 bases read in frame from base 1. A distance of 11 bases separates the germline ends of V and J, which lose 2 bases and 4 bases respectively. The origin of this receptor is a man aged 55 to 69 in good health. Sequenced material: blood. The V and J segments used are TRBV5-1 and TRBJ2-3; the D gene cannot be named for sure. The CDR3 protein: CASSFGGTADTQYF. The nucleotide sequence is given as TGCGCCAGCAGCTTTGGCGGCACGGCAGATACGCAGTATTTT.